The clone carrying this T cell receptor beta chain is a singleton in its sample. TCRdb keeps only in-frame clones here, not all; method: immunoSEQ multiplex PCR. The sample has tens of thousands of clones; roughly 89% are singletons. This sample was included in a study of T cell changes during pregnancy in multiple sclerosis. CDR1 is LNHDA and CDR2 is SQIVND in the germline V gene (reference sequence). The CDR3 is 14 residues long. The V and J ends lost 9 bases and 2 bases respectively, with 16 bases between them. This specimen consisted of CD4+ T cells from peripheral blood mononuclear cells, obtained in the first trimester of pregnancy. This receptor was identified in a female donor with multiple sclerosis, enrolled in a pregnancy study. This chain links TRBV19 with TRBJ2-5; D is possibly TRBD2 (6 bases). CDR3 nucleotides: TGTGCCAGGCCGGGACTTAAGATACAAGAGACCCAGTACTTC. It translates to CARPGLKIQETQYF.